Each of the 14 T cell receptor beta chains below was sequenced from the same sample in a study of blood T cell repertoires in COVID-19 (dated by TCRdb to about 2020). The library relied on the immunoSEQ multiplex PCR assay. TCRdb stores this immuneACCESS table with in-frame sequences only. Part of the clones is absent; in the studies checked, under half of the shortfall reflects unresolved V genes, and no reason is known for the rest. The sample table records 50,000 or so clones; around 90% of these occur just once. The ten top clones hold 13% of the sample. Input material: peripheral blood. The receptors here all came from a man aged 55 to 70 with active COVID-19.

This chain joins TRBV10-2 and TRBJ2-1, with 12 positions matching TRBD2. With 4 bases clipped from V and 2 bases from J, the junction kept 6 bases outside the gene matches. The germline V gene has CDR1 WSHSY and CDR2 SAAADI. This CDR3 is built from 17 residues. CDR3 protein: CASSVTSGGNPYNEQFF. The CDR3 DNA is TGCGCCAGCAGTGTAACTAGCGGGGGGAACCCCTACAATGAGCAGTTCTTC.

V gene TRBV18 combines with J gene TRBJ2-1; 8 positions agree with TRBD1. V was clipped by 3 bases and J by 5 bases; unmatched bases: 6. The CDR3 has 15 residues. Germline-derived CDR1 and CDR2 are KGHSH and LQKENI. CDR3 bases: TGTGCCAGCTCACCCGGGCAGGGGGCGAACAATGAGCAGTTCTTC. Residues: CASSPGQGANNEQFF.

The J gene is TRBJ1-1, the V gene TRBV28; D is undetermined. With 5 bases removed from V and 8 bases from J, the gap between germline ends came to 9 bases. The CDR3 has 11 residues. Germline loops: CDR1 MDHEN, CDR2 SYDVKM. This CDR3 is CASSMRTEAFF. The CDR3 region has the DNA TGTGCCAGCAGTATGCGAACCGAAGCTTTCTTT. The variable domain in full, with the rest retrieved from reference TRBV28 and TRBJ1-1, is DVKVTQSSRYLVKRTGEKVFLECVQDMDHENMFWYRQDPGLGLRLIYFSYDVKMKEKGDIPEGYSVSREKKERFSLILESASTNQTSMYLCASSMRTEAFFGQGTRLTVV.

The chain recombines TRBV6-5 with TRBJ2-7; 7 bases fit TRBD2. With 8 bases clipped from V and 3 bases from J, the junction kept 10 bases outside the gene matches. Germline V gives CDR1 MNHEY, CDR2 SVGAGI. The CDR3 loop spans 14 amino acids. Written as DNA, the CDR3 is TGTGCCAGCTCAGACGGCGGGAGTCTCTACGAGCAGTACTTC. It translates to CASSDGGSLYEQYF.

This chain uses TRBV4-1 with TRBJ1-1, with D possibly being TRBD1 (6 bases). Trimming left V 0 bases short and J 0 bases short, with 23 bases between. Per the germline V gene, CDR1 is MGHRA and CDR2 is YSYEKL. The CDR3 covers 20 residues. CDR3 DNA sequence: TGCGCCAGCAGCCAAGATTTGGGGGCTGTCTTTTCCAACATGAACACTGAAGCTTTCTTT. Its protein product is CASSQDLGAVFSNMNTEAFF.

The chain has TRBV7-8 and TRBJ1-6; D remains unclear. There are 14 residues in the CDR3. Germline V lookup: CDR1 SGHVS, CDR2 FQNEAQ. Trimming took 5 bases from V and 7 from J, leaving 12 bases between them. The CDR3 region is CASSPPGRNSPLHF. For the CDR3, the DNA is TGTGCCAGCAGCCCCCCAGGTCGAAATTCACCCCTCCACTTT.

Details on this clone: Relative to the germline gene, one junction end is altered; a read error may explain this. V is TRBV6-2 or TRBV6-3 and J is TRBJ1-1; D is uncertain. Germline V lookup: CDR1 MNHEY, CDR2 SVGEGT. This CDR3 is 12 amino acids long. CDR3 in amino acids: CASSYTRGEVFF. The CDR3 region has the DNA TGTGCCAGCAGTTACACTCGAGGAGAAGTTTTCTTT.

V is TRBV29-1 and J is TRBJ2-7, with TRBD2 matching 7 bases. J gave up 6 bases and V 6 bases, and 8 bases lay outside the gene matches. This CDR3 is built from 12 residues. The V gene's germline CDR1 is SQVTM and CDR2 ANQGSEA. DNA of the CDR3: TGCAGCGTAGGGACTACGAACCGCGAGCAGTACTTC. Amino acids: CSVGTTNREQYF.

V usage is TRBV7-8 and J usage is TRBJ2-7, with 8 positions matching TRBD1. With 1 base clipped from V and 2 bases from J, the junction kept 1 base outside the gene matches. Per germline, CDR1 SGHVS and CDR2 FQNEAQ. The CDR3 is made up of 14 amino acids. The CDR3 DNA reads TGTGCCAGCAGCTTAGGACAGGGGACCTACGAGCAGTACTTC. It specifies CASSLGQGTYEQYF.

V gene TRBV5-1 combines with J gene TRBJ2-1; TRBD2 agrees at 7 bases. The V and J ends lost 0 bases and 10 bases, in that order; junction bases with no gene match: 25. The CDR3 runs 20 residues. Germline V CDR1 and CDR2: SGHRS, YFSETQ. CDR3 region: CASSLGAGRNLGSAGNEQFF. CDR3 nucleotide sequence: TGCGCCAGCAGCTTGGGAGCCGGGAGGAACCTTGGTAGCGCTGGAAACGAGCAGTTCTTC.

The CDR3 region has the DNA TGCAGCGTTGGGACAGGGGGCCTAGAGGGCTACACCTTC. Amino acid sequence: CSVGTGGLEGYTF. The chain uses TRBV29-1 and TRBJ1-2, with 11 positions matching TRBD1. The CDR3 consists of 13 residues. Trimming cost V 4 bases and J 8 bases; bases outside gene matches: 6. Germline V CDR1 and CDR2: SQVTM, ANQGSEA.

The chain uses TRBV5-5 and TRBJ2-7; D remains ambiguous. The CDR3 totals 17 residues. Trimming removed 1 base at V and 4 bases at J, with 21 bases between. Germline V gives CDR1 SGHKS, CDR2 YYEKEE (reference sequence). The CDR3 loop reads CASSLLPTGSYFYEQYF. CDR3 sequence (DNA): TGTGCCAGCAGCTTGCTTCCTACCGGGTCCTATTTTTACGAGCAGTACTTC.

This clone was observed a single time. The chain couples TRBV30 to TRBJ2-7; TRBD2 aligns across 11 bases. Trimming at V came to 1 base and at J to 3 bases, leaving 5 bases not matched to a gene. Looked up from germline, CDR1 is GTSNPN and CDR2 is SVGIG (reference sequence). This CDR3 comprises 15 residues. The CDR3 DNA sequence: TGTGCCTGGAGTGGAACTAGCGGGGGTTACTACGAGCAGTACTTC. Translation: CAWSGTSGGYYEQYF.

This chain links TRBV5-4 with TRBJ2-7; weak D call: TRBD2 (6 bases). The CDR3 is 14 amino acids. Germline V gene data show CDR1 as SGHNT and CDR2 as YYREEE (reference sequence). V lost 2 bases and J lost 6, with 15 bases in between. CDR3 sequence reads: CASSFGRRDGEQYF. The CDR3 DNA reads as TGTGCCAGCAGCTTCGGTCGGCGGGACGGCGAGCAGTACTTC.